This TCR beta chain was retrieved from a study of shared clonotypes between healthy human individuals. The method was immunoSEQ multiplex PCR; TCRdb's version includes in-frame clones alone and lacks a portion of them. The profile shows approximately 530,000 clones, 95% to 97% of them singletons. Whole-study results and caveats: Generally, estimated richness proved larger in naive subsets than it did in memory subsets.

This clone was recorded only once. The target antigen is unknown. CDR3 length equals 14 residues. Trimming pared 6 bases from V and 2 bases from J, leaving 11 bases between. Germline values: CDR1 ENHRY, CDR2 SYGVKD. The gene calls are TRBV10-3 and TRBJ2-1; D assignment may be TRBD1 or TRBD2 (6 bases each). The TCR was taken from a woman in her 30s in good health. The specimen sequenced was naive CD4+ T cells sorted from blood. The sample's subset: CD45RA+ positively selected. The CDR3 sequence: CAIRDGGPYNEQFF. The CDR3 nucleotides are TGTGCCATCAGAGACGGGGGCCCCTACAATGAGCAGTTCTTC.